This T cell receptor beta chain was obtained from a study of blood T cell repertoires in COVID-19. Whole-study context: Samples representing acute and convalescent COVID-19 were sourced from the United States, Italy and Spain. PBMCs, B-cell-depleted T cells, or T cells were the source of the cDNA or gDNA that made up the material.

Authors' data handling: Researchers report that nucleated cell counts were estimated from reference gene primer amplification. The data were produced by immunoSEQ multiplex PCR, yet TCRdb's version contains in-frame clones alone and is incomplete. The DNA was the basis for D and trimming; V, J and clone size are from that table. The table has 160,000 or so clones, approximately 84% seen once. A single count supports this clone. The V gene's germline CDR1 is MNHEY and CDR2 SVGAGI. V lost 6 bases, J lost 2 bases, and 3 bases stayed unmatched. CDR3 length: 15 amino acids. This chain connects TRBV6-5 to TRBJ1-5, with TRBD1 matching 11 bases. The TCR comes from a woman older than 75 with acute or convalescent COVID-19. The sequenced sample was peripheral blood. DNA of the CDR3: TGTGCCAGCAGCGTGGACAGGGGGCGCAATCAGCCCCAGCATTTT. The encoded protein is CASSVDRGRNQPQHF.